Below, one T cell receptor (beta chain) is given with its context. What it binds is unknown. The data are from a study of cytomegalovirus exposure and HLA in healthy donors. Overall study findings and caveats: Some V segments, including TRBV6-2 and TRBV6-3, were excluded as indistinguishable.

The CDR3 runs to 14 residues. V was shortened by 1 base and J by 9 bases, with 14 bases between the two germline ends. The germline V gene has CDR1 SGHAT and CDR2 FQNNGV. PCR was performed using 60 Vbeta and 13 Jbeta primers. Some clones are missing from TCRdb's copy, which holds only in-frame ones; the method was immunoSEQ multiplex PCR. The sample holds 75,000 to 100,000 clones; about 81% are singletons and the top ten take approximately 11%. The clonotype originates from a man aged 18 to 30 in good health and CMV-seropositive. The genes are TRBV11-2 and TRBJ2-3; the D gene is possibly TRBD2 (6 bases). Material for sequencing was PBMCs. Here the CDR3 reads CASSLGVSGGTQYF. In DNA, the CDR3 is TGTGCCAGCAGCTTAGGGGTTAGCGGAGGAACGCAGTATTTT.